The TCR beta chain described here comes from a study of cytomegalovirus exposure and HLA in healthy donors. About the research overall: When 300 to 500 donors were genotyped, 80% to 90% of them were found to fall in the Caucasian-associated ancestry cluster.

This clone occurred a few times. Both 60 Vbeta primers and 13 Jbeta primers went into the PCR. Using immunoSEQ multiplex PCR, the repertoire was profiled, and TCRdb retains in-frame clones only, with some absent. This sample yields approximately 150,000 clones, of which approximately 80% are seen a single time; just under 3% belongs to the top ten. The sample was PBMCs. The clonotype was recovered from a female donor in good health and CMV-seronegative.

The CDR3 spells CASSWGDRPNTEAFF. The CDR3 DNA follows: TGCGCCAGCAGCTGGGGGGACAGGCCGAACACTGAAGCTTTCTTT. The chain combines TRBV5-1 with TRBJ1-1, with 8 positions matching TRBD1. Germline CDR1 SGHRS, CDR2 YFSETQ. There are 15 residues in the CDR3. V gave up 3 bases and J gave up 1 base; unmatched junction bases: 5. Full variable domain (remainder filled in from reference TRBV5-1 and TRBJ1-1): KAGVTQTPRYLIKTRGQQVTLSCSPISGHRSVSWYQQTPGQGLQFLFEYFSETQRNKGNFPGRFSGRQFSNSRSEMNVSTLELGDSALYLCASSWGDRPNTEAFFGQGTRLTVV.